Each of the 32 T cell receptor beta chains below was sequenced from the same sample in a study of identifying expanded T cells in peripheral blood. Profiling relied on immunoSEQ multiplex PCR, and the TCRdb table lists in-frame clones only, not all of them. The sample includes 120,000 or so clones, 84% seen only once; the top ten take 2.5% to 3.5%. The source material was blood. The receptors were gathered from a person between 18 and 69 years old in good health.

The chain carries TRBV14 and TRBJ2-1; D possibly corresponds to TRBD2 (6 bases). This CDR3 contains 16 residues. Germline loops: CDR1 SGHDN, CDR2 FVKESK. V shed 0 bases and J shed 4 bases, with 13 bases lying between them. The CDR3: CASSQDMRGYYNEQFF. The DNA of the CDR3 is TGTGCCAGCAGCCAAGATATGCGGGGTTATTACAATGAGCAGTTCTTC.

In DNA form, the CDR3 reads TGTGCCAGCAGCTCCCAGGGGCAGGGGAACTATGGCTACACCTTC. Protein: CASSSQGQGNYGYTF. The gene calls are TRBV7-8 and TRBJ1-2; possible D gene TRBD1, 6 bases. Trimming removed 4 bases from V and 2 bases from J, with 14 bases in between. The CDR3 totals 15 residues. CDR1 SGHVS and CDR2 FQNEAQ come from the germline V gene.

The chain couples TRBV7-9 to TRBJ1-1, with D uncertain. Germline V lookup: CDR1 SEHNR, CDR2 FQNEAQ (reference sequence). The CDR3 length is 15 residues. The V end was cut by 3 bases, the J end by 11 bases, with 22 bases between. The CDR3 is CASSLPSGPPIEAFF. Here the CDR3 DNA reads TGTGCCAGCAGCTTGCCTTCGGGTCCCCCTATAGAGGCTTTCTTT.

The genes are TRBV4-3 and TRBJ2-1; weak D call: TRBD2 (5 bases). The CDR3 sequence is 15 residues long. Germline-derived CDR1 and CDR2 are LGHNA and YSLEER. V was shortened by 1 base and J by 4 bases, with 11 bases between the two germline ends. CDR3 DNA sequence: TGCGCCAGCAGCCAAGGCCGAGCGGCGTACAATGAGCAGTTCTTC. Translating it yields CASSQGRAAYNEQFF.

This chain uses TRBV7-2 with TRBJ1-4; D is possibly TRBD1 (5 bases). V dropped 4 bases and J dropped 0 bases, with 12 bases sitting between them. The CDR3 is made up of 16 amino acids. The germline V gene has CDR1 SGHTA and CDR2 FQGNSA. CDR3 in DNA: TGTGCCAGCAGCTCCCAGCAAGGGGCAACTAATGAAAAACTGTTTTTT. Protein: CASSSQQGATNEKLFF.

The rearrangement uses TRBV5-5 and TRBJ1-2; no clear D. The CDR3 length is 14 residues. In germline, CDR1 is SGHKS, CDR2 YYEKEE (reference sequence). V gave up 0 bases and J gave up 4 bases, with 10 bases separating them. This CDR3 is CASSLATASYGYTF. CDR3 sequence (DNA): TGTGCCAGCAGCTTGGCCACAGCGTCCTATGGCTACACCTTC.

This clone appeared a few times. This chain links TRBV11-2 with TRBJ2-4; TRBD1 agrees at 7 bases. Germline lookup yields CDR1 SGHAT and CDR2 FQNNGV. V lost 4 bases and J lost 9; bases outside the gene matches: 6. CDR3 length: 13 residues. The CDR3 sequence is CASSSETGSIQYF. CDR3 in DNA: TGTGCCAGCAGCTCAGAGACAGGGTCCATTCAGTACTTC.

This chain joins TRBV29-1 and TRBJ2-4, with unresolved D. Germline V gives CDR1 SQVTM, CDR2 ANQGSEA. Trimming removed 8 bases at V and 7 bases at J, with 18 bases between. The CDR3 extends over 13 amino acids. In DNA form, the CDR3 reads TGCAGCTTGAAATTTGGAACCGGGAACATTCAGTACTTC. Its protein is CSLKFGTGNIQYF.

A few counts support this clone. V is TRBV19 and J is TRBJ1-2; 7 positions match TRBD1. Trimming cost V 1 base and J 4 bases; bases outside gene matches: 6. This CDR3 spans 15 amino acids. Germline V gene lookup returns CDR1 LNHDA and CDR2 SQIVND (reference sequence). CDR3 sequence (DNA): TGTGCCAGTAGTATAGGACAGGGCGGCTTCTATGGCTACACCTTC. This translates into CASSIGQGGFYGYTF.

This clone was observed a single time. The J gene is TRBJ1-4, the V gene TRBV5-1; D not resolved. The CDR3 spans 15 residues. V gave up 2 bases and J gave up 5 bases, with 13 bases separating them. CDR1 SGHRS and CDR2 YFSETQ come from the germline V gene. The CDR3 loop is CASSLTGALNEKLFF. The CDR3 DNA follows: TGCGCCAGCAGCTTAACGGGCGCGTTAAATGAAAAACTGTTTTTT.

This clone was counted at least ten times. V gene TRBV6-1 combines with J gene TRBJ1-2, with no clear D. Germline assignment: CDR1 MNHNS and CDR2 SASEGT. The CDR3 has 15 amino acids. Trimming removed 2 bases at V and 4 bases at J, with 14 bases between. CDR3 DNA sequence: TGTGCCAGCAGTGAAAATTGGGAGATGAGCTATGGCTACACCTTC. Translating gives CASSENWEMSYGYTF.

The chain employs TRBV6-5 and TRBJ1-2; TRBD1 aligns across 9 bases. Trimming removed 5 bases from V and 7 bases from J; junction bases left unmatched: 11. The length of the CDR3 is 15 residues. Germline CDR1 is MNHEY and CDR2 is SVGAGI. CDR3 bases: TGTGCCAGCAGTCCTTTCACGACAGGGGGTCGTGGCTACACCTTC. Translation: CASSPFTTGGRGYTF.

This chain uses TRBV5-6 with TRBJ2-3; D gene unclear. CDR3 length: 13 amino acids. CDR1 is SGHDT, CDR2 YYEEEE, per germline. V lost 1 base, J lost 2 bases, and 5 bases lay in between. CDR3 loop: CASSLFYTDTQYF. The CDR3 DNA sequence: TGTGCCAGCAGCTTGTTTTACACAGATACGCAGTATTTT.

V usage is TRBV7-9 and J usage is TRBJ2-1; maybe TRBD2 (6 bases). The V gene lost 1 base and the J gene lost 0 bases, with 13 bases spanning the gap. This CDR3 has 17 amino acids. Germline assignment: CDR1 SEHNR and CDR2 FQNEAQ (reference sequence). The CDR3 loop reads CASSLELAKYSYNEQFF. In DNA, the CDR3 is TGTGCCAGCAGCTTAGAGCTAGCGAAGTACTCCTACAATGAGCAGTTCTTC.

Remarks on this clone: At the DNA level, this CDR3 is encoded by other sequences in the same sample as well. This rearrangement joins TRBV6-5 to TRBJ1-1, with D possibly matching TRBD1 (5 bases). Germline CDR1 reads MNHEY; CDR2 reads SVGAGI. This CDR3 is 15 amino acids long. Trimming pared 2 bases from V and 0 bases from J, leaving 10 bases between. For the CDR3, the DNA is TGTGCCAGCAGTTACGGGGCAGGGCTGAACACTGAAGCTTTCTTT. This sequence encodes CASSYGAGLNTEAFF.

V usage is TRBV14 and J usage is TRBJ1-2, with 7 bases fitting TRBD1. Germline values: CDR1 SGHDN, CDR2 FVKESK. The V gene end was trimmed by 1 base and the J gene end by 7 bases; junction bases not matched to a gene: 3. The CDR3 consists of 13 residues. The CDR3: CASSQGGGGGYTF. The CDR3 region has the DNA TGTGCCAGCAGCCAAGGAGGGGGCGGTGGCTACACCTTC. Variable domain in full (rest from reference TRBV14 and TRBJ1-2): EAGVTQFPSHSVIEKGQTVTLRCDPISGHDNLYWYRRVMGKEIKFLLHFVKESKQDESGMPNNRFLAERTGGTYSTLKVQPAELEDSGVYFCASSQGGGGGYTFGSGTRLTVV.

The rearrangement joins TRBV2 to TRBJ2-5; a weak D match, TRBD1 (6 bases). V was clipped by 8 bases and J by 5 bases, with 18 bases between them. Per germline, CDR1 SNHLY and CDR2 FYNNEI. The CDR3 covers 14 residues. DNA for the CDR3: TGTGCCAGCGGGTGGGGGCAGAGGGGTGAGACCCAGTACTTC. Translation gives CASGWGQRGETQYF.

V and J are TRBV11-2 and TRBJ1-6; TRBD1 might be the D (5 bases). The CDR3 runs 12 residues. Trimming removed 1 base from V and 12 bases from J, with 7 bases in between. Germline V gives CDR1 SGHAT, CDR2 FQNNGV. The CDR3 loop reads CASSLGQGPLHF. CDR3 in DNA: TGTGCCAGCAGCTTAGGTCAGGGACCCCTCCACTTT.

The chain has TRBV5-6 and TRBJ1-5; D is undetermined. The V and J ends lost 1 base and 4 bases respectively, with 9 bases between them. Looked up from germline, CDR1 is SGHDT and CDR2 is YYEEEE. The CDR3 totals 14 residues. CDR3 nucleotide sequence: TGTGCCAGCAGCTTGAGGGCCACAAATCAGCCCCAGCATTTT. Encoded protein: CASSLRATNQPQHF.

This chain connects TRBV5-6 to TRBJ1-2; 7 bases agree with TRBD1. From germline, CDR1 is SGHDT and CDR2 YYEEEE. J was trimmed by 2 bases and V by 3 bases; bases with no gene match: 4. The CDR3 runs 14 residues. The chain's CDR3 is CASSWDSGNYGYTF. The CDR3 DNA sequence: TGTGCCAGCAGCTGGGACAGTGGAAACTATGGCTACACCTTC.

The chain couples TRBV29-1 to TRBJ1-2; D is perhaps TRBD1 (6 bases). The CDR3 runs to 11 residues. Between the trimmed V and J ends, which lost 3 bases and 8 bases, there was a span of 10 bases. Germline V gene data show CDR1 as SQVTM and CDR2 as ANQGSEA. CDR3 protein: CSVDQGNGYTF. The CDR3, as DNA: TGCAGCGTTGATCAGGGGAACGGCTACACCTTC.

The V gene is TRBV4-3, the J gene TRBJ1-1; perhaps TRBD1 as D (6 bases). The CDR3 consists of 20 residues. Between the trimmed V and J ends, which lost 0 bases and 5 bases, there was a span of 28 bases. CDR1 and CDR2 from the germline V gene are LGHNA and YSLEER. This CDR3 is CASSQEGVRVRGRGRTEAFF. CDR3 nucleotides: TGCGCCAGCAGCCAAGAGGGTGTGAGGGTCAGGGGCAGAGGAAGAACTGAAGCTTTCTTT.

The V and J genes are TRBV7-8 and TRBJ2-6, with 8 bases identical to TRBD1. The V and J ends lost 5 bases and 2 bases, in that order; junction bases with no gene match: 8. The germline V gene encodes CDR1 SGHVS and CDR2 FQNEAQ. The length of the CDR3 is 17 residues. The CDR3 region has the DNA TGTGCCAGCAGCCTAGACAGGGGTTTGACTGGGGCCAACGTCCTGACTTTC. Residues: CASSLDRGLTGANVLTF.

The V call is TRBV7-2, the J call TRBJ1-1; D not certain. Trimming shortened V by 7 bases and J by 0 bases, and 12 bases separated the two germline ends. Germline V CDR1 and CDR2: SGHTA, FQGNSA. This CDR3 comprises 14 residues. DNA of the CDR3: TGTGCCAGCACCTGGATAAGTTTGAACACTGAAGCTTTCTTT. Translated: CASTWISLNTEAFF.

V is TRBV27 and J is TRBJ2-1; D assignment may be TRBD1 or TRBD2 (5 bases each). The ends were cut back, 5 bases at V and 0 bases at J, with 14 bases in the middle. Per the germline V gene, CDR1 is MNHEY and CDR2 is SMNVEV (reference sequence). This CDR3 is built from 16 residues. This CDR3 is CASSGGQARSYNEQFF. CDR3 DNA sequence: TGTGCCAGCAGTGGAGGACAAGCCCGCTCCTACAATGAGCAGTTCTTC.

The V and J genes are TRBV7-2 and TRBJ1-2; no clear D gene. V gave up 3 bases and J gave up 2 bases, with 7 bases separating them. The germline V gene has CDR1 SGHTA and CDR2 FQGNSA. The CDR3 contains 13 residues. DNA of the CDR3: TGTGCCAGCAGCTTCGCGAAGAACTATGGCTACACCTTC. Translating it yields CASSFAKNYGYTF.

This chain links TRBV18 with TRBJ2-7; tentative D call: TRBD1 (5 bases). The CDR3 is made up of 13 amino acids. Germline loops: CDR1 KGHSH, CDR2 LQKENI. The V gene lost 6 bases and the J gene lost 1 base, with 10 bases spanning the gap. The CDR3 sequence: CASSPTGSYEQYF. The CDR3 DNA sequence: TGTGCCAGCTCCCCTACAGGTTCCTACGAGCAGTACTTC.

The chain is built from TRBV5-6 and TRBJ1-4, with D tentatively TRBD1 (5 bases). The CDR3 runs 14 residues. Trimming shortened V by 6 bases and J by 6 bases, and 15 bases separated the two germline ends. Germline V lookup: CDR1 SGHDT, CDR2 YYEEEE. This CDR3 reads CASTPGLKDEKLFF. CDR3 coding DNA: TGTGCCAGCACCCCAGGGTTAAAGGATGAAAAACTGTTTTTT.

The V gene is TRBV9, the J gene TRBJ1-5, with D perhaps matching TRBD1 (6 bases). Germline V gene lookup returns CDR1 SGDLS and CDR2 YYNGEE. Between the trimmed V and J ends, which lost 0 bases and 5 bases, there was a span of 12 bases. This CDR3 region has 15 residues. This chain's CDR3 is CASSVADRTDQPQHF. The DNA for the CDR3 is TGTGCCAGCAGCGTAGCGGACAGAACCGATCAGCCCCAGCATTTT. Complete variable domain (other parts from reference TRBV9 and TRBJ1-5): DSGVTQTPKHLITATGQRVTLRCSPRSGDLSVYWYQQSLDQGLQFLIQYYNGEERAKGNILERFSAQQFPDLHSELNLSSLELGDSALYFCASSVADRTDQPQHFGDGTRLSIL.

The chain uses TRBV11-3 and TRBJ2-6; D gene unclear. The germline gives CDR1 SGHNT, CDR2 YENEEA. Trimming took off 1 base at V and 0 bases at J, with 7 bases between the two ends. CDR3 size: 16 residues. Here the CDR3 DNA reads TGTGCCAGCAGCTTAGGGTCGCACTCTGGGGCCAACGTCCTGACTTTC. Its translation is CASSLGSHSGANVLTF.

The gene calls are TRBV4-2 and TRBJ1-1; D is perhaps TRBD1 (5 bases). Trimming shortened V by 0 bases and J by 5 bases, and 10 bases separated the two germline ends. CDR3 length equals 14 residues. CDR1 LGHNA and CDR2 YNFKEQ come from the germline V gene. CDR3 nucleotide sequence: TGTGCCAGCAGCCAAGATCTATGGGGGACTGAAGCTTTCTTT. This translates into CASSQDLWGTEAFF.

The J gene is TRBJ1-5, the V gene TRBV30; D not certain. The CDR3 sequence is 12 residues long. V lost 2 bases to trimming and J lost 2 bases, with 4 bases between them. Germline V CDR1 and CDR2: GTSNPN, SVGIG (reference sequence). CDR3 residues: CAWSYGNQPQHF. The CDR3 DNA sequence: TGTGCCTGGAGTTATGGCAATCAGCCCCAGCATTTT.